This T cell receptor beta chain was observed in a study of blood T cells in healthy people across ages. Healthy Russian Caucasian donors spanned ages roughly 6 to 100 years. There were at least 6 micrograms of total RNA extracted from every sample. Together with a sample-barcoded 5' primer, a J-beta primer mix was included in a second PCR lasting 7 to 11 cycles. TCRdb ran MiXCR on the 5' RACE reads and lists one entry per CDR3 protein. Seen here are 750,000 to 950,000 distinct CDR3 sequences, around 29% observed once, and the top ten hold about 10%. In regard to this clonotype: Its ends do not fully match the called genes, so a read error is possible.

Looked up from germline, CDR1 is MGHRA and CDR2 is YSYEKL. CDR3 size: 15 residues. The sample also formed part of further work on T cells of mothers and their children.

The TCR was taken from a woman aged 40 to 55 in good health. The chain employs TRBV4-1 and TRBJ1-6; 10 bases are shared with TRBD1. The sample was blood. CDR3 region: CAGSPAGQGSSPLHF. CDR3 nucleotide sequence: TGCGCCGGCAGCCCAGCGGGACAGGGGAGTTCACCCCTCCACTTT.